This is a list of T cell receptor beta chains from one sample in a study of OX40 agonist ivuxolimab in advanced cancers. Using immunoSEQ multiplex PCR, the repertoire was profiled, and TCRdb retains in-frame clones only, with some absent. The table lists 55,000 to 65,000 clones, around 83% of them singletons, with about 1% in the top ten. Material: CD4+ or CD8+ T cells sorted from blood, obtained in a trial of the OX40 agonist ivuxolimab. Receptor source: an adult with an advanced solid tumor such as melanoma, head and neck, liver or kidney cancer. The CDR3 runs from the conserved cysteine through the conserved F or W. A D gene is named only where the DNA matches it firmly. The size of a clone is reported for some rows only, either as once, few or many, or as a class for expanded clones.

size: NA
J: TRBJ2-4
V: TRBV5-1
D: NA
DNA: TGCGCCAGCAGCGGGCGGACTTCTGGGAAAAACATTCAGTACTTC
CDR3: CASSGRTSGKNIQYF

size: NA
J: TRBJ1-3
V: TRBV6-6
D: NA
DNA: TGTGCCAGCAGTTACGGTAACGCGGGAAACACCATATATTTT
CDR3: CASSYGNAGNTIYF

size: few
J: TRBJ2-3
V: TRBV7-3
D: NA
DNA: TGTGCCAGCAGCTTAACGCCTGGACGAGATCCGCAGTATTTT
CDR3: CASSLTPGRDPQYF

size: NA
J: TRBJ2-7
V: TRBV10-2
D: NA
DNA: TGCGCCAGCAGTCTAACGACAGGACCACTCGGCTACGAGCAGTACTTC
CDR3: CASSLTTGPLGYEQYF

size: NA
J: TRBJ1-5
V: TRBV21-1
D: NA
DNA: TGTGCCAGCAGCACCCTTGGGGGGAGACAGGGGGCCCATAATGGTAGCAATCAGCCCCAGCATTTT
CDR3: CASSTLGGRQGAHNGSNQPQHF

size: NA
J: TRBJ2-2
V: TRBV7-6
D: NA
DNA: TGTGCCAGCCGGGACCCACGGAACACCGGGGAGCTGTTTTTT
CDR3: CASRDPRNTGELFF

size: NA
J: TRBJ2-5
V: TRBV15
D: TRBD2
DNA: TGTGCCACCAGCAGAGATCGGGGGGTCGGGACCCAGTACTTC
CDR3: CATSRDRGVGTQYF

size: NA
J: TRBJ2-3
V: TRBV9
D: NA
DNA: TGTGCCAGCAGCCCACTCGGACTTGTTGCAGATACGCAGTATTTT
CDR3: CASSPLGLVADTQYF

size: once
J: TRBJ1-2
V: TRBV27
D: TRBD1
DNA: TGTGCCAGCAGCCTAAGACAGGGGTCCTATGGCTACACCTTC
CDR3: CASSLRQGSYGYTF

size: NA
J: TRBJ2-5
V: TRBV27
D: TRBD1
DNA: TGTGCCAGCAGTGGACCGGGACAGCAAGAGACCCAGTACTTC
CDR3: CASSGPGQQETQYF

size: NA
J: TRBJ1-4
V: TRBV29-1
D: NA
DNA: TGCAGCGTTATTCGTTTGGGGGGGGAAAAACTGTTTTTT
CDR3: CSVIRLGGEKLFF

size: NA
J: TRBJ1-1
V: TRBV7-3
D: NA
DNA: TGTGCCAGCAGTTACAGTGACTCGGTAACTGAAGCTTTCTTT
CDR3: CASSYSDSVTEAFF

size: NA
J: TRBJ1-1
V: TRBV7-9
D: NA
DNA: TGTGCCAGCAGCTCCCAGAGGAAGAACACTGAAGCTTTCTTT
CDR3: CASSSQRKNTEAFF

size: NA
J: TRBJ2-1
V: TRBV2
D: TRBD1
DNA: TGTGCCAGCAGTGACAGGGGGTCCGTGGGAAATGAGCAGTTCTTC
CDR3: CASSDRGSVGNEQFF

size: NA
J: TRBJ2-5
V: TRBV6-6
D: TRBD2
DNA: TGTGCCAGCAGTTATGGAGGCAGCGGGGCACAAGAGACCCAGTACTTC
CDR3: CASSYGGSGAQETQYF

size: NA
J: TRBJ2-7
V: TRBV5-1
D: NA
DNA: TGCGCCAGCAGCTTGGGGGTAGGGATGAGGGCTAGCCACGAGCAGTACTTC
CDR3: CASSLGVGMRASHEQYF

size: NA
J: TRBJ2-1
V: TRBV10-3
D: TRBD2
DNA: TGTGCCGCCTCGGGGGGGACCTACAATGAGCAGTTCTTC
CDR3: CAASGGTYNEQFF

size: NA
J: TRBJ2-5
V: TRBV19
D: TRBD2
DNA: TGTGCCATCCGACTAGCGGGGGGGATAATGGAGACCCAGTACTTC
CDR3: CAIRLAGGIMETQYF

size: NA
J: TRBJ1-4
V: TRBV19
D: TRBD1
DNA: TGTGCCAGTGGCGCGGGACAGTTATATGAAAAACTGTTTTTT
CDR3: CASGAGQLYEKLFF

size: NA
J: TRBJ1-5
V: TRBV7-9
D: NA
DNA: TGTGCCAGCAGCTTAGCGGGTGGGTTTAATCAGCCCCAGCATTTT
CDR3: CASSLAGGFNQPQHF

size: NA
J: TRBJ2-1
V: TRBV5-1
D: NA
DNA: TGCGCCAGCAGCTTGTCGGGGCAGCTCTACAATGAGCAGTTCTTC
CDR3: CASSLSGQLYNEQFF

size: few
J: TRBJ1-1
V: TRBV29-1
D: NA
DNA: TGCAGCGTTGAAGATCCAGGCACTGAAGCTTTCTTT
CDR3: CSVEDPGTEAFF